Presented here are 32 T cell receptor beta chains from one specimen sequenced in a study of shared clonotypes between healthy human individuals. CD45RO-negative, CCR7-selected cells formed the naive CD8 fraction, which excluded terminally differentiated effector memory CD45RA+ cells. The protocol was immunoSEQ multiplex PCR, while the TCRdb copy is restricted to in-frame clones and leaves out a portion. The table lists millions of clones, over 85% of them singletons. What was sequenced was naive CD8+ T cells sorted from blood. The origin of the receptors is a young man in good health.

The V gene is TRBV4-3, the J gene TRBJ1-6; 7 bases are shared with TRBD1. The CDR3 is 18 residues long. Trimming took 1 base from V and 4 from J; bases not matched to a gene: 10. Germline CDR1 reads LGHNA; CDR2 reads YSLEER. In DNA, the CDR3 is TGCGCCAGCAGCCAAGTTAGGATGGGGACAGAATATAATTCACCCCTCCACTTT. Translating gives CASSQVRMGTEYNSPLHF.

Points on this clone: Other DNA variants within this sample encode the same CDR3. The chain links TRBV5-1 to TRBJ2-7, with 15 bases that match TRBD2. The CDR3 consists of 15 residues. The junction had 4 bases not matched to a gene; V was cut back by 4 bases and J by 5 bases. The germline V gene has CDR1 SGHRS and CDR2 YFSETQ. CDR3 nucleotides: TGCGCCAGCAGCCTGGGACTAGCGGGAGGACACGAGCAGTACTTC. Translating it yields CASSLGLAGGHEQYF.

The rearrangement uses TRBV9 and TRBJ2-2; D ambiguous. With 2 bases removed from V and 4 bases from J, the gap between germline ends came to 9 bases. The germline CDR1 and CDR2 sequences are SGDLS and YYNGEE. The CDR3 is 14 residues long. The CDR3 is CASSVGPLTGELFF. In nucleotides, the CDR3 is TGTGCCAGCAGCGTTGGCCCTCTCACCGGGGAGCTGTTTTTT.

Here the CDR3 DNA reads TGTGCCAGCAGTCCCGGCAGGGGCAAGGACGAGCAGTACTTC. It encodes CASSPGRGKDEQYF. The rearrangement joins TRBV7-2 to TRBJ2-7, with D tentatively TRBD1 (6 bases). Germline V lookup: CDR1 SGHTA, CDR2 FQGNSA. V lost 6 bases to trimming and J lost 5 bases, with 17 bases between them. This CDR3 has 14 residues.

The rearrangement joins TRBV5-6 to TRBJ2-5; a possible D gene is TRBD2 (6 bases). This CDR3 is built from 13 residues. V was pared by 1 base and J by 3 bases, with 7 bases between. CDR1 and CDR2 from the germline V gene are SGHDT and YYEEEE. The CDR3 reads CASSLPGEETQYF. The DNA for the CDR3 is TGTGCCAGCAGCTTGCCGGGGGAAGAGACCCAGTACTTC.

This clone was picked up one time. The V and J genes are TRBV10-1 and TRBJ2-1; 7 bases are shared with TRBD2. The trim removed 3 bases at V and 8 bases at J, leaving 7 bases unmatched. The CDR3 is 14 residues long. Per germline, CDR1 WNHNN and CDR2 SYGVQD (reference sequence). The CDR3 loop is CASSDSGTTDEQFF. The CDR3 DNA is TGCGCCAGCAGTGATTCCGGGACTACGGATGAGCAGTTCTTC.

V usage is TRBV28 and J usage is TRBJ1-1, with D unclear. The CDR3 is made up of 14 amino acids. V was pared by 10 bases and J by 4 bases, with 19 bases between. CDR1 MDHEN and CDR2 SYDVKM come from the germline V gene. CDR3 bases: TGTGCCACCCTTTCCGCCCGTGAAGGCACTGAAGCTTTCTTT. This encodes CATLSAREGTEAFF.

This chain uses TRBV5-1 with TRBJ2-1; D is perhaps TRBD1 or TRBD2 (5 bases each). Between the trimmed V and J ends, which lost 9 bases and 2 bases, there was a span of 15 bases. The CDR3 consists of 14 residues. CDR1 SGHRS and CDR2 YFSETQ come from the germline V gene. The CDR3 nucleotides read TGCGCCACCTCCGGGACGGAGGCCTACAATGAGCAGTTCTTC. It encodes CATSGTEAYNEQFF.

The chain is built from TRBV6-6 and TRBJ1-2; a possible D gene is TRBD1 (6 bases). Per germline, CDR1 MNHNY and CDR2 SVGAGI (reference sequence). The CDR3 has 13 amino acids. Trimming took 1 base from V and 6 from J, leaving 9 bases between them. In DNA form, the CDR3 reads TGTGCCAGCAGTTACTACAGGGAGGATGGCTACACCTTC. Its protein is CASSYYREDGYTF.

This chain connects TRBV6-5 to TRBJ2-2; the D gene could be TRBD1 or TRBD2 (5 bases each). The germline V gene encodes CDR1 MNHEY and CDR2 SVGAGI. The length of the CDR3 is 15 residues. Trimming took 4 bases from V and 7 from J, leaving 16 bases between them. CDR3 loop: CASSWDGMRDGELFF. As DNA, the CDR3 is TGTGCCAGCAGTTGGGACGGGATGAGGGACGGGGAGCTGTTTTTT.

The chain joins TRBV27 to TRBJ2-1; no definite D call. Germline V gene sequence: CDR1 MNHEY, CDR2 SMNVEV (reference sequence). V was trimmed by 2 bases and J by 4 bases, leaving 9 bases between them. CDR3 length: 14 amino acids. The chain's CDR3 is CASSLGSLYNEQFF. The CDR3, as DNA: TGTGCCAGCAGTTTAGGGTCGCTGTACAATGAGCAGTTCTTC.

The rearrangement links TRBV5-4 to TRBJ1-2; TRBD1 matches at 7 bases. V was clipped by 3 bases and J by 6 bases; unmatched bases: 8. Germline CDR1 reads SGHNT; CDR2 reads YYREEE (reference sequence). There are 14 residues in the CDR3. The CDR3 DNA is TGTGCCAGCAGCTACCAGGGGGGAGCAAATGGCTACACCTTC. Its translation: CASSYQGGANGYTF.

V gene TRBV6-1 combines with J gene TRBJ1-1; D is unclear. The CDR3 length is 13 residues. V gave up 4 bases and J gave up 0 bases, with 6 bases separating them. Germline V gene sequence: CDR1 MNHNS, CDR2 SASEGT. The CDR3 spells CASSGYMNTEAFF. The CDR3 DNA reads as TGTGCCAGCAGTGGCTACATGAACACTGAAGCTTTCTTT.

The chain combines TRBV5-6 with TRBJ2-1; a possible D gene is TRBD2 (6 bases). V was trimmed by 3 bases and J by 9 bases, leaving 13 bases between them. Per the germline V gene, CDR1 is SGHDT and CDR2 is YYEEEE. This CDR3 has 13 residues. Written as DNA, the CDR3 is TGTGCCAGCAGCTCCGATCGCGGGGTTGAGCAGTTCTTC. It codes for CASSSDRGVEQFF.

The chain has TRBV7-9 and TRBJ1-6; D is possibly TRBD1 (5 bases). V lost 2 bases to trimming and J lost 9 bases, with 14 bases between them. The CDR3 sequence is 15 residues long. Looked up from germline, CDR1 is SEHNR and CDR2 is FQNEAQ (reference sequence). The CDR3 reads CASSLPGTSGSPLHF. The CDR3 bases are TGTGCCAGCAGCTTACCAGGGACCTCAGGTTCACCCCTCCACTTT.

The rearrangement links TRBV9 to TRBJ2-7, with D possibly being TRBD1 or TRBD2 (5 bases each). The CDR3 has 14 amino acids. From germline, CDR1 is SGDLS and CDR2 YYNGEE. Trimming stripped 4 bases from V and 3 bases from J, with 14 bases between. The CDR3 protein is CASSTGLENYEQYF. CDR3 coding DNA: TGTGCCAGCAGCACAGGACTGGAGAACTACGAGCAGTACTTC. Using reference TRBV9 and TRBJ2-7 for the parts outside the CDR3, the full variable domain is DSGVTQTPKHLITATGQRVTLRCSPRSGDLSVYWYQQSLDQGLQFLIQYYNGEERAKGNILERFSAQQFPDLHSELNLSSLELGDSALYFCASSTGLENYEQYFGPGTRLTVT.

This chain connects TRBV5-3 to TRBJ2-7, with a tentative D call TRBD2 (6 bases). TRBV5-3 is annotated as an ORF whose role is uncertain. The CDR3 extends over 13 amino acids. V dropped 0 bases and J dropped 6 bases, with 10 bases sitting between them. Here the CDR3 reads CARSLAAGCEQYF. The CDR3 DNA is TGTGCCAGAAGCTTGGCAGCGGGTTGCGAGCAGTACTTC.

The V call is TRBV27, the J call TRBJ2-1; 7 nucleotides agree with TRBD2. CDR1 and CDR2 from the germline V gene are MNHEY and SMNVEV (reference sequence). CDR3 length equals 15 residues. V lost 0 bases and J lost 9; bases outside the gene matches: 8. This CDR3 is CASSLSPGGVGEQFF. The CDR3 nucleotides read TGTGCCAGCAGTTTATCCCCGGGAGGCGTAGGTGAGCAGTTCTTC.

The chain employs TRBV19 and TRBJ1-1, with 7 bases matching TRBD1. V shed 4 bases, J shed 3 bases, and the junction held 11 bases outside the gene matches. Per the germline V gene, CDR1 is LNHDA and CDR2 is SQIVND (reference sequence). CDR3 length: 16 amino acids. CDR3 sequence reads: CASSTYLTGVDTEAFF. The CDR3 DNA sequence: TGTGCCAGTAGTACATACCTAACAGGGGTCGACACTGAAGCTTTCTTT.

A word on this clone: Other nucleotide sequences in the sample specify the same CDR3. The rearrangement joins TRBV9 to TRBJ1-2; 7 nucleotides match TRBD1. V was pared by 3 bases and J by 2 bases, with 1 base of the junction left unmatched. Germline CDR1 SGDLS, CDR2 YYNGEE. The CDR3 sequence is 13 residues long. CDR3 coding DNA: TGTGCCAGCAGCGCAGGGGGGAACTATGGCTACACCTTC. Its translation is CASSAGGNYGYTF.

This clone was seen more than once but under ten times. This chain connects TRBV5-6 to TRBJ1-6; perhaps TRBD1 as D (6 bases). CDR1 SGHDT and CDR2 YYEEEE come from the germline V gene. V was pared by 4 bases and J by 7 bases, with 12 bases between. This CDR3 comprises 14 residues. CDR3 sequence: CASSPTGPNSPLHF. In nucleotides, the CDR3 is TGTGCCAGCAGCCCCACAGGGCCGAATTCACCCCTCCACTTT.

About this clone itself: The same CDR3 arises from other DNA sequences in this sample as well. The CDR3 nucleotides read TGCGCCAGCAGTCCGAGGGCGGGTTCCTACGAGCAGTACTTC. Translation: CASSPRAGSYEQYF. V usage is TRBV4-3 and J usage is TRBJ2-7, with TRBD2 as a possible D gene (5 bases). The CDR3 consists of 14 residues. CDR1 and CDR2 (germline): LGHNA, YSLEER. V dropped 6 bases and J dropped 1 base, with 13 bases sitting between them.

In its sample, this clone was seen once. The chain recombines TRBV2 with TRBJ1-1; D remains ambiguous. CDR3 length: 10 amino acids. Germline V gene data show CDR1 as SNHLY and CDR2 as FYNNEI. V shed 7 bases and J shed 3 bases, with 3 bases lying between them. CDR3 sequence: CASKDTEAFF. For the CDR3, the DNA is TGTGCCAGCAAGGACACTGAAGCTTTCTTT.

This chain connects TRBV4-3 to TRBJ2-1, with no clear D. The germline V and J ends were trimmed by 1 base and 7 bases, with 5 bases remaining between them. The CDR3 runs 12 residues. Per germline, CDR1 LGHNA and CDR2 YSLEER. CDR3 nucleotide sequence: TGCGCCAGCAGCCAAGGGGTGAATGAGCAGTTCTTC. This gives the protein CASSQGVNEQFF.

The chain couples TRBV19 to TRBJ2-3, with 8 nucleotides matching TRBD2. CDR3 length: 11 amino acids. In germline, CDR1 is LNHDA, CDR2 SQIVND (reference sequence). Germline trimming cut 8 bases from V and 5 bases from J; bases unmatched to any gene: 0. The CDR3 bases are TGTGCCAGTCGGGGGGGAGATACGCAGTATTTT. Its protein is CASRGGDTQYF.

The rearrangement uses TRBV5-6 and TRBJ1-1, with 7 bases that match TRBD1. Germline CDR1 is SGHDT and CDR2 is YYEEEE. This CDR3 region has 14 residues. Trimming cost V 0 bases and J 6 bases; bases outside gene matches: 5. CDR3: CASSLGDSFAEAFF. CDR3 sequence (DNA): TGTGCCAGCAGCTTGGGGGACAGCTTCGCTGAAGCTTTCTTT.

Note on this clone: Other nucleotide sequences from this sample produce the same CDR3. The chain has TRBV5-4 and TRBJ2-7; weak D call: TRBD2 (6 bases). CDR1 and CDR2 (germline): SGHNT, YYREEE (reference sequence). V was pared by 2 bases and J by 2 bases, with 11 bases between. This CDR3 contains 14 residues. The DNA of the CDR3 is TGTGCCAGCAGCTTTGGAGGGGAAGCCTACGAGCAGTACTTC. Translating it yields CASSFGGEAYEQYF.

This chain links TRBV4-3 with TRBJ2-1, with a possible D match to TRBD2 (5 bases). CDR3 length equals 19 residues. Deletions cut 2 bases from V and 0 bases from J, with 20 bases between. Germline V lookup: CDR1 LGHNA, CDR2 YSLEER. In DNA form, the CDR3 reads TGCGCCAGCAGCCAACCGTTACGAGGGCCCGAGAGCTCCTACAATGAGCAGTTCTTC. It yields the protein CASSQPLRGPESSYNEQFF.

The rearrangement links TRBV4-1 to TRBJ2-7; D perhaps matches TRBD2 (6 bases). Trimming removed 5 bases at V and 7 bases at J, with 18 bases between. This CDR3 has 14 amino acids. Germline CDR1 reads MGHRA; CDR2 reads YSYEKL. CDR3 DNA: TGCGCCAGCAGCGTCCCGGGGCCTGCGGGAGAGCAGTACTTC. This translates into CASSVPGPAGEQYF.

The CDR3 nucleotides are TGTGCCAGCAGTTTATGGAGCTCTGGAAACACCATATATTTT. This translates into CASSLWSSGNTIYF. This rearrangement joins TRBV28 to TRBJ1-3; D ambiguous. This CDR3 contains 14 residues. Looked up from germline, CDR1 is MDHEN and CDR2 is SYDVKM. Trimming pared 0 bases from V and 0 bases from J, leaving 3 bases between.

The J gene is TRBJ2-1, the V gene TRBV5-8, with 7 bases that match TRBD2. The germline V gene encodes CDR1 SGHTS and CDR2 YDEGEE. The ends lost 2 bases at V and 4 bases at J; junction bases unmatched: 9. This CDR3 has 16 amino acids. The DNA of the CDR3 is TGTGCCAGCAGCTTCGCTTTGCGGGAGTTTTACAATGAGCAGTTCTTC. Its translation: CASSFALREFYNEQFF.

The rearrangement uses TRBV9 and TRBJ2-7; D is undetermined. The length of the CDR3 is 12 residues. The V gene's germline CDR1 is SGDLS and CDR2 YYNGEE. V lost 2 bases to trimming and J lost 3 bases, with 6 bases between them. For the CDR3, the DNA is TGTGCCAGCAGCGTCAATAACTACGAGCAGTACTTC. It is translated as CASSVNNYEQYF.